A single sample gave rise to the 16 T cell receptor beta chains below, sequenced in a study of blood T cell repertoires in COVID-19. Using immunoSEQ multiplex PCR, the repertoire was profiled, and TCRdb retains in-frame clones only, with some absent. The sample holds tens of thousands of clones, over 65% seen once. The specimen was peripheral blood. Every receptor here comes from a human donor in a cohort sampled during active COVID-19.

J is TRBJ2-5 and V is TRBV4-3; D perhaps matches TRBD1 (6 bases). The CDR3 has 17 amino acids. The V end lost 1 base, the J end lost 5 bases, and 20 bases lay between the germline ends. Germline CDR1 and CDR2: LGHNA and YSLEER. The CDR3 DNA reads TGCGCCAGCAGCCAAGCCATCTCGGACAGCGTAGGGGAGACCCAGTACTTC. The encoded protein is CASSQAISDSVGETQYF.

By share, this clone counts as large (0.1 to 1%). CDR3 DNA: TGTGCCAGCAGCTTAAATCCTAACACCGGGGAGCTGTTTTTT. Its translation is CASSLNPNTGELFF. The V gene is TRBV7-9, the J gene TRBJ2-2, with no clear D. Germline V gene lookup returns CDR1 SEHNR and CDR2 FQNEAQ (reference sequence). V dropped 2 bases and J dropped 2 bases, with 6 bases sitting between them. There are 14 residues in the CDR3.

This sequence joins TRBV6-1 and TRBJ1-4; no clear D gene. Between the trimmed V and J ends, which lost 1 base and 10 bases, there was a span of 4 bases. The CDR3 extends over 11 amino acids. Germline assignment: CDR1 MNHNS and CDR2 SASEGT. CDR3 sequence (DNA): TGTGCCAGCAGTGAAGGAGTAAAACTGTTTTTT. Translating it yields CASSEGVKLFF.

V is TRBV7-2 and J is TRBJ1-6; D is perhaps TRBD1 (6 bases). The CDR3 runs 15 residues. The germline V gene has CDR1 SGHTA and CDR2 FQGNSA. Between the trimmed V and J ends, which lost 5 bases and 7 bases, there was a span of 15 bases. CDR3 coding DNA: TGTGCCAGCAGCCCCGGGACATCTTTAAATTCACCCCTCCACTTT. Its translation is CASSPGTSLNSPLHF.

This chain connects TRBV6-5 to TRBJ1-1; 8 bases align to TRBD1. The V gene end was trimmed by 7 bases and the J gene end by 0 bases; junction bases not matched to a gene: 7. This CDR3 has 15 amino acids. Germline-derived CDR1 and CDR2 are MNHEY and SVGAGI. In DNA form, the CDR3 reads TGTGCCAGCATTCCGTACAGGGGGATGAACACTGAAGCTTTCTTT. Protein product: CASIPYRGMNTEAFF.

The V and J genes are TRBV9 and TRBJ1-5; TRBD1 aligns across 8 bases. The germline V gene has CDR1 SGDLS and CDR2 YYNGEE. The CDR3 extends over 16 amino acids. Trimming took 4 bases from V and 2 from J; bases not matched to a gene: 8. The CDR3, as DNA: TGTGCCAGCAGCCCGGATTACAGGGGGGGCAATCAGCCCCAGCATTTT. Its protein is CASSPDYRGGNQPQHF. The whole variable domain, filled in from reference TRBV9 and TRBJ1-5, reads DSGVTQTPKHLITATGQRVTLRCSPRSGDLSVYWYQQSLDQGLQFLIQYYNGEERAKGNILERFSAQQFPDLHSELNLSSLELGDSALYFCASSPDYRGGNQPQHFGDGTRLSIL.

This chain uses TRBV7-6 with TRBJ2-1, with no clear D. V gave up 5 bases and J gave up 3 bases, with 17 bases separating them. The CDR3 length is 16 residues. Looked up from germline, CDR1 is SGHVS and CDR2 is FNYEAQ. Here the CDR3 DNA reads TGTGCCAGCAGCCCCCCGGCGGCATCCTACTACAATGAGCAGTTCTTC. Its protein product is CASSPPAASYYNEQFF.

This clone was detected once. The chain combines TRBV25-1 with TRBJ2-1; D is unresolved. CDR3 length equals 10 residues. V was pared by 10 bases and J by 9 bases, with 10 bases between. Germline V gives CDR1 MGHDK, CDR2 SYGVNS. The CDR3 is CATKGAEQFF. DNA of the CDR3: TGTGCCACCAAAGGAGCTGAGCAGTTCTTC.

The rearrangement joins TRBV5-1 to TRBJ1-2; a possible D gene is TRBD1 (5 bases). The CDR3 totals 13 residues. Trimming removed 4 bases from V and 5 bases from J, with 12 bases in between. Germline V gives CDR1 SGHRS, CDR2 YFSETQ. CDR3 region: CASSAQGEYGYTF. DNA of the CDR3: TGCGCCAGCAGCGCCCAGGGTGAATATGGCTACACCTTC.

The rearrangement joins TRBV19 to TRBJ1-3; no reliable D call. This CDR3 has 15 residues. Trimming stripped 9 bases from V and 8 bases from J, with 23 bases between. Germline CDR1 is LNHDA and CDR2 is SQIVND (reference sequence). The CDR3 nucleotides read TGTGCCAGCACGAACACGGGAGTGAATTGGGACACCATATATTTT. This translates into CASTNTGVNWDTIYF.

This clone was found a few times. V is TRBV3-1 (or the pseudogene TRBV3-2) and J is TRBJ1-5, with a tentative D call TRBD1 (6 bases). The CDR3 runs to 14 residues. The germline V gene encodes CDR1 LGHDT and CDR2 YNNKEL (reference sequence). V was shortened by 5 bases and J by 5 bases, with 13 bases between the two germline ends. This CDR3 is CASSAGAGDQPQHF. CDR3 DNA: TGTGCCAGCAGCGCAGGGGCCGGGGATCAGCCCCAGCATTTT.

Details on this clone: A read error may be the cause here, since a much bigger clone is one base away. Here the CDR3 reads CASSFTSYEQYF. CDR3 DNA: TGTGCCAGCAGTTTCACAAGTTACGAGCAGTACTTC. This sequence joins TRBV27 and TRBJ2-7; D unresolved. V was pared by 3 bases and J by 4 bases, with 7 bases between. The CDR3 runs to 12 residues. From germline, CDR1 is MNHEY and CDR2 SMNVEV (reference sequence).

The chain employs TRBV4-2 and TRBJ2-1; D unresolved. CDR3 size: 14 residues. Between the trimmed V and J ends, which lost 0 bases and 3 bases, there was a span of 6 bases. Germline V gene data show CDR1 as LGHNA and CDR2 as YNFKEQ. The CDR3, as DNA: TGTGCCAGCAGCCAAGATACTAACTACAATGAGCAGTTCTTC. This encodes CASSQDTNYNEQFF.

The chain combines TRBV5-6 with TRBJ1-6, with 7 bases aligning to TRBD1. Germline values: CDR1 SGHDT, CDR2 YYEEEE. The length of the CDR3 is 16 residues. V was clipped by 4 bases and J by 7 bases; unmatched bases: 11. The CDR3 here is CASSTPQGGENSPLHF. For the CDR3, the DNA is TGTGCCAGCAGCACACCCCAGGGGGGTGAGAATTCACCCCTCCACTTT.

This clone was counted once. The chain is built from TRBV9 and TRBJ1-6, with 10 bases aligning to TRBD1. CDR1 is SGDLS, CDR2 YYNGEE, per germline. J gave up 9 bases and V 3 bases, and 6 bases lay outside the gene matches. The CDR3 runs 15 residues. CDR3 DNA: TGTGCCAGCAGCGCCCGGGACAGGGGAAGTTCACCCCTCCACTTT. Amino acids: CASSARDRGSSPLHF.

V is TRBV7-2 and J is TRBJ1-3, with D perhaps matching TRBD1 (6 bases). The CDR3 sequence is 15 residues long. Germline-derived CDR1 and CDR2 are SGHTA and FQGNSA. V lost 0 bases and J 2 bases, leaving 8 bases between the germline ends. CDR3: CASSLADSTGNTIYF. The CDR3 region has the DNA TGTGCCAGCAGCTTAGCGGACAGCACTGGAAACACCATATATTTT.